This TCR beta chain was retrieved from a study of cytomegalovirus exposure and HLA in healthy donors. Study context: Unique TCRs numbering approximately 81 million, obtained from HLA-typed donors, made up an early data release.

Points from the study as a whole: Previous analysis showed most TCR beta V segments were productive about 87% or about 30% of the time.

Germline V gives CDR1 SGHRS, CDR2 YFSETQ. The CDR3 is made up of 17 amino acids. V was clipped by 3 bases and J by 3 bases; unmatched bases: 7. Researchers ran the PCR with 60 Vbeta and 13 Jbeta primers. Profiling relied on immunoSEQ multiplex PCR, and the TCRdb table lists in-frame clones only, not all of them. The repertoire holds roughly 200,000 clones, with approximately 79% as singletons. Comment on this clone: Its antigen is unidentified.

The clonotype comes from a girl aged 5-17 years in good health and CMV-seropositive. Sequenced material: PBMCs. The chain couples TRBV5-1 to TRBJ2-2; 11 nucleotides agree with TRBD2. CDR3 in DNA: TGCGCCAGCAGCTCACAGGGACTAGCGGACTACACCGGGGAGCTGTTTTTT. Its translation is CASSSQGLADYTGELFF.